These T cell receptor beta chains were read from a single sample in a study of control samples from healthy donors and cancer patients. The table came from immunoSEQ multiplex PCR; TCRdb's copy has only in-frame clones and leaves some out. The table shows around 170,000 clones, with roughly 89% occurring only once. Sequencing was done on a sample of blood. These TCRs come from a woman aged 50 to 60 in good health. The CDR3 runs from the conserved cysteine through the conserved F or W. The D gene is left open where the match is weak. A row's size may be missing; if present it is once, few, many or a size class.

abundance: .
d_gene: TRBD2
j_gene: TRBJ2-3
v_gene: TRBV18
CDR3nt: TGTGCCAGCTCACCCCCCGGGCTAGCGGGCACAGATACGCAGTATTTT
CDR3aa: CASSPPGLAGTDTQYF

abundance: .
d_gene: .
j_gene: TRBJ1-1
v_gene: TRBV7-2
CDR3nt: TGTGCCAGCAGCTTTGGCCTCCCCGGGGCTGAAGCTTTCTTT
CDR3aa: CASSFGLPGAEAFF

abundance: .
d_gene: .
j_gene: TRBJ2-7
v_gene: TRBV9
CDR3nt: TGTGCCAGCAGCGCCCGACAGGACCTATACGAGCAGTACTTC
CDR3aa: CASSARQDLYEQYF

abundance: once
d_gene: .
j_gene: TRBJ1-6
v_gene: TRBV6-5
CDR3nt: TGTGCCAGCAGTTACTCGGGGGATTCACCCCTCCACTTT
CDR3aa: CASSYSGDSPLHF

abundance: .
d_gene: .
j_gene: TRBJ2-3
v_gene: TRBV7-2
CDR3nt: TGTGCCAGCAGCTTAGTTGCGAACCCGGGGGATACGCAGTATTTT
CDR3aa: CASSLVANPGDTQYF

abundance: .
d_gene: .
j_gene: TRBJ2-5
v_gene: TRBV18
CDR3nt: TGTGCCAGCTCACCAAAATTGGCCGGCGAGACCCAGTACTTC
CDR3aa: CASSPKLAGETQYF

abundance: .
d_gene: TRBD1
j_gene: TRBJ2-7
v_gene: TRBV5-1
CDR3nt: TGCGCCAGCAGCGGAGGGACAGGGGGACTCTACGAGCAGTACTTC
CDR3aa: CASSGGTGGLYEQYF

abundance: .
d_gene: TRBD1
j_gene: TRBJ1-5
v_gene: TRBV18
CDR3nt: TGTGCCAGCTCACCGGACAGGATCAATCAGCCCCAGCATTTT
CDR3aa: CASSPDRINQPQHF

abundance: .
d_gene: TRBD1
j_gene: TRBJ2-2
v_gene: TRBV5-5
CDR3nt: TGTGCCAGCAGCTCGGGACAGCAAACCGGGGAGCTGTTTTTT
CDR3aa: CASSSGQQTGELFF

abundance: .
d_gene: TRBD2
j_gene: TRBJ2-7
v_gene: TRBV4-1
CDR3nt: TGCGCCAGCAGCCGGGAGGGCGCCAGAAGCTCCTACGAGCAGTACTTC
CDR3aa: CASSREGARSSYEQYF

abundance: .
d_gene: TRBD1
j_gene: TRBJ1-4
v_gene: TRBV27
CDR3nt: TGTGCCAGCAGCCAAAGAAGGGACAGTAATGAAAAACTGTTTTTT
CDR3aa: CASSQRRDSNEKLFF

abundance: .
d_gene: .
j_gene: TRBJ1-5
v_gene: TRBV28
CDR3nt: TGTGCCAGCAAACCCAGAGGAAGGGGCAATCAGCCCCAGCATTTT
CDR3aa: CASKPRGRGNQPQHF

abundance: once
d_gene: TRBD2
j_gene: TRBJ2-1
v_gene: TRBV7-2
CDR3nt: TGTGCCAGCAGCTTAGATAGCGGGAATTACAATGAGCAGTTCTTC
CDR3aa: CASSLDSGNYNEQFF

abundance: .
d_gene: .
j_gene: TRBJ1-2
v_gene: TRBV19
CDR3nt: TGTGCCAGTAGGGAAGGGGTGCGGGGCTACACCTTC
CDR3aa: CASREGVRGYTF

abundance: .
d_gene: TRBD1
j_gene: TRBJ2-7
v_gene: TRBV28
CDR3nt: TGTGCCAGCAGCCCAGGGGGGCAGGGGGCCGACGAGCAGTACTTC
CDR3aa: CASSPGGQGADEQYF

abundance: .
d_gene: .
j_gene: TRBJ1-1
v_gene: TRBV6-5
CDR3nt: TGTGCCAGCAGTCCGGGACTGTCGACAGAAGCTTTCTTT
CDR3aa: CASSPGLSTEAFF

abundance: .
d_gene: .
j_gene: TRBJ1-1
v_gene: TRBV3-1/TRBV3-2
CDR3nt: TGTGCCAGCCAGACGGGACCGGGCACTGAAGCTTTCTTT
CDR3aa: CASQTGPGTEAFF

abundance: .
d_gene: TRBD2
j_gene: TRBJ2-5
v_gene: TRBV3-1/TRBV3-2
CDR3nt: TGTGCCAGCAGCCAAGATGGGTTAGCGGGGGGCGGGCAGACCCAGTACTTC
CDR3aa: CASSQDGLAGGGQTQYF

abundance: .
d_gene: .
j_gene: TRBJ1-3
v_gene: TRBV7-6
CDR3nt: TGTGCCAGCAGCTCCCGGGTTCAGGCATCTGGAAACACCATATATTTT
CDR3aa: CASSSRVQASGNTIYF

abundance: once
d_gene: TRBD2
j_gene: TRBJ2-3
v_gene: TRBV6-5
CDR3nt: TGTGCCAGCATACTAGCGGGAGGTGCAGATACGCAGTATTTT
CDR3aa: CASILAGGADTQYF

abundance: once
d_gene: .
j_gene: TRBJ2-1
v_gene: TRBV30
CDR3nt: TGTGCCTGGAGTGACGTTGGCTACGGGGAGCAGTTCTTC
CDR3aa: CAWSDVGYGEQFF

abundance: .
d_gene: .
j_gene: TRBJ1-3
v_gene: TRBV9
CDR3nt: TGTGCCAGCAGCGTAGACGGCTCTGGAAACACCATATATTTT
CDR3aa: CASSVDGSGNTIYF

abundance: .
d_gene: .
j_gene: TRBJ1-5
v_gene: TRBV3-1/TRBV3-2
CDR3nt: TGTGCCAGCAGCCAAGATAGAGGGATTCAGCCCCAGCATTTT
CDR3aa: CASSQDRGIQPQHF

abundance: .
d_gene: TRBD2
j_gene: TRBJ2-5
v_gene: TRBV6-2/TRBV6-3
CDR3nt: TGTGCCAGCAGTTCCGCCTTTAGCGGGAGAGGTACGAGGGAGACCCAGTACTTC
CDR3aa: CASSSAFSGRGTRETQYF

abundance: .
d_gene: TRBD2
j_gene: TRBJ2-1
v_gene: TRBV9
CDR3nt: TGTGCCAGCAGCGCTAGCGGGAGTTCTTACAATGAGCAGTTCTTC
CDR3aa: CASSASGSSYNEQFF

abundance: .
d_gene: .
j_gene: TRBJ1-5
v_gene: TRBV7-2
CDR3nt: TGTGCCAGCAGCCCGGGGGGCGGGAATCAGCCCCAGCATTTT
CDR3aa: CASSPGGGNQPQHF

abundance: once
d_gene: .
j_gene: TRBJ1-4
v_gene: TRBV27
CDR3nt: TGTGCCAGCAGTCGCCGGACAGCGTTGCGGTATGAAAAACTGTTTTTT
CDR3aa: CASSRRTALRYEKLFF

abundance: .
d_gene: .
j_gene: TRBJ1-3
v_gene: TRBV28
CDR3nt: TGTGCCAGCAGGCCCCCGGGGGGAAACACCATATATTTT
CDR3aa: CASRPPGGNTIYF

abundance: .
d_gene: .
j_gene: TRBJ2-3
v_gene: TRBV4-1
CDR3nt: TGCGCCAGCAGCCAAGTTGCCGGATTTGGGGATACGCAGTATTTT
CDR3aa: CASSQVAGFGDTQYF